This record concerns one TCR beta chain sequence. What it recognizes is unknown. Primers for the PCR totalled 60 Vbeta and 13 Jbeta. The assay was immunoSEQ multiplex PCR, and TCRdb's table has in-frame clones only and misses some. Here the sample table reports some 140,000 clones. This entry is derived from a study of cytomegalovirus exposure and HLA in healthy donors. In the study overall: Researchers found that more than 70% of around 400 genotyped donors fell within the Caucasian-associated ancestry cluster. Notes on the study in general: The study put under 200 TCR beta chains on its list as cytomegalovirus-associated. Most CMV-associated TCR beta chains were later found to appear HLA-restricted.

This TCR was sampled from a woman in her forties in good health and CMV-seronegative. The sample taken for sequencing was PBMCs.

The CDR3 DNA is TGTGCCAGCAGAACAGGGGGAGGCGAAAAACTGTTTTTT. It is translated as CASRTGGGEKLFF. V usage is TRBV6-5 and J usage is TRBJ1-4; 8 positions match TRBD1. V shed 6 bases, J shed 8 bases, and the junction held 5 bases outside the gene matches. Germline loops: CDR1 MNHEY, CDR2 SVGAGI. CDR3 length: 13 amino acids.